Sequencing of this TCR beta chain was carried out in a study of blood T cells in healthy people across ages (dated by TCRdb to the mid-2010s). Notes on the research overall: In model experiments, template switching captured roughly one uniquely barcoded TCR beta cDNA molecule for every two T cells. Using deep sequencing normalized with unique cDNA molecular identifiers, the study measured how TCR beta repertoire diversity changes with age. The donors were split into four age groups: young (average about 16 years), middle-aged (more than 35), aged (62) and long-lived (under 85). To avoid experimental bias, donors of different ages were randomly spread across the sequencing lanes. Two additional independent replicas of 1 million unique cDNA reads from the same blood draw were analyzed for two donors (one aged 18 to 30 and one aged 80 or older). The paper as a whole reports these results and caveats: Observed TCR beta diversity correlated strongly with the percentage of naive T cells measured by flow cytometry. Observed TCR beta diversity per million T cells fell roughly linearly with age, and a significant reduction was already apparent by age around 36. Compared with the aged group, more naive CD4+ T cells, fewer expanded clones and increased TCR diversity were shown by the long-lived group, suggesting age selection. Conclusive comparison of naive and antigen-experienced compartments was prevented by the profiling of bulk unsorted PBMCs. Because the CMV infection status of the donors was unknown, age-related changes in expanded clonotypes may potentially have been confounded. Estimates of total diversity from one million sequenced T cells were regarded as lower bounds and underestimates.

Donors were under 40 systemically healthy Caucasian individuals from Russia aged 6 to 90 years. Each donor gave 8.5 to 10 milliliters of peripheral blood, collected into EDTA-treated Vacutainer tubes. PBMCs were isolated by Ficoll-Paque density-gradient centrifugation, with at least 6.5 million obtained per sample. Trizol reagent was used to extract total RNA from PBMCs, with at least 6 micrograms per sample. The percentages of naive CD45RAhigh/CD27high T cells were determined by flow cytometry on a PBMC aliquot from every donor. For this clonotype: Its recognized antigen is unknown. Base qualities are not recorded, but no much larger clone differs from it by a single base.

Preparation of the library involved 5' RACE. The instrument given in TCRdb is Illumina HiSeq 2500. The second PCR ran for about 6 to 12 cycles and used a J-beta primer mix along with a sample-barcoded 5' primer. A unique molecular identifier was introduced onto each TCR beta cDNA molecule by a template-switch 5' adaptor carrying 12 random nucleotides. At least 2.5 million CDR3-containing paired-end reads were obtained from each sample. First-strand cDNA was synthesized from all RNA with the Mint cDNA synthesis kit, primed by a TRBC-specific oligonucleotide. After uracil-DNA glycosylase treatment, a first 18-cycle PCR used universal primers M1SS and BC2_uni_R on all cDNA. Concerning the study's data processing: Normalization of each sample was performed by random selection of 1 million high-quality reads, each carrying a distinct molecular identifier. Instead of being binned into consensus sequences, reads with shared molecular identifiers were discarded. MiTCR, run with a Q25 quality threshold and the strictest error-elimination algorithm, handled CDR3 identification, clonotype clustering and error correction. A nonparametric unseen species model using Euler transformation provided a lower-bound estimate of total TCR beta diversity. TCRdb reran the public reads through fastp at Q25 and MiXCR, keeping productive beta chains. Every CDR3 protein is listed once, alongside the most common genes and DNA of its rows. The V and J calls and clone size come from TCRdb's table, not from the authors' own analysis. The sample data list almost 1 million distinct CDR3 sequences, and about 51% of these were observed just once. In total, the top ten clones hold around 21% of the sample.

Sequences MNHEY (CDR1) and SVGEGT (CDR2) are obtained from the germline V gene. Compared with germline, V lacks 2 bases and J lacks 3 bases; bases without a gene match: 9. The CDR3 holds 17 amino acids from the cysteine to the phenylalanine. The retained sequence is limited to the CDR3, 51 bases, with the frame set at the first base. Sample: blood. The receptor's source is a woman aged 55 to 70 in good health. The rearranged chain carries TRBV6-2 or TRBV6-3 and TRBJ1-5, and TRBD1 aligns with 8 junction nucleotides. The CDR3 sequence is CASSYRLTGGHNQPQHF. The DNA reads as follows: TGTGCCAGCAGTTACCGCCTAACAGGGGGTCACAATCAGCCCCAGCATTTT.